This T cell receptor beta chain was recorded in a study of identifying expanded T cells in peripheral blood. Points from the study as a whole: Two-week clone count variance significantly increased as total template count grew. Over two and four weeks, about 15 and 19 clones changed, versus around 1.3 between replicates.

No infections or other immune events were documented during collection. The germline V gene has CDR1 PRHDT and CDR2 FYEKMQ (reference sequence). Trimming cost V 4 bases and J 6 bases, with 12 bases left between them. There are 13 residues in the CDR3. Generated by immunoSEQ multiplex PCR, the TCRdb table keeps only in-frame clones and is missing some. The profile shows 75,000 to 95,000 clones, around 89% of them singletons. For this clone: The target antigen is unknown.

The chain has TRBV13 and TRBJ1-2, with a tentative D call TRBD1 (5 bases). The sample taken for sequencing was blood. The receptor was isolated from a person aged 18 to 75 in good health. The CDR3: CASSSTGGDGYTF. In nucleotides, the CDR3 is TGTGCCAGCAGCTCGACGGGGGGTGATGGCTACACCTTC. Together with reference TRBV13 and TRBJ1-2, the CDR3 gives the full variable domain: AAGVIQSPRHLIKEKRETATLKCYPIPRHDTVYWYQQGPGQDPQFLISFYEKMQSDKGSIPDRFSAQQFSDYHSELNMSSLELGDSALYFCASSSTGGDGYTFGSGTRLTVV.